This T cell receptor (beta chain) stems from a study of blood T cell repertoires in COVID-19. The overall study: Acute and convalescent COVID-19 specimens originated in the United States, Italy and Spain. Sources were T cells, B-cell-depleted T cells, or PBMCs; the material itself was cDNA or gDNA.

Germline V gives CDR1 KGHSH, CDR2 LQKENI. The CDR3 covers 14 residues. V shed 4 bases and J shed 1 base, with 11 bases lying between them. Data came from immunoSEQ multiplex PCR; TCRdb stores just in-frame clones and leaves some out. The sample lists roughly 59,000 clones, about four fifths seen once, with 5% to 7% in the top ten. The chain is built from TRBV18 and TRBJ2-7; a possible D gene is TRBD1 (5 bases). The clonotype comes from a woman aged 45-65 years with active or convalescent COVID-19. Sequencing was performed on peripheral blood. CDR3 nucleotides: TGTGCCAGCTCACAGGGGCCTCAGTCCTACGAGCAGTACTTC. This gives the protein CASSQGPQSYEQYF.